The rows below give T cell receptor beta chains drawn from one sample of a study of immune heterogeneity within non-small cell lung tumors. TCRdb ran MiXCR on the multiplex PCR reads and lists one entry per CDR3 protein. The table includes about 6,100 distinct CDR3 sequences, 22% detected once. The specimen sequenced was lung tumor tissue. Source of these receptors: a female donor with non-small cell lung cancer. CDR3s include the opening cysteine and the closing phenylalanine or tryptophan. D genes are given only for firm matches. The size of a clone is reported for some rows only, either as once, few or many, or as a class for expanded clones.

V gene: TRBV6-1; J gene: TRBJ1-1; D gene: -; clone size: medium-sized; CDR3 DNA: TGTGCCAGCAGGAGCCCGATGAACACTGAAGCTTTCTTT; CDR3 protein: CASRSPMNTEAFF
V gene: TRBV2; J gene: TRBJ2-7; D gene: TRBD2; clone size: few; CDR3 DNA: TGTGCCAGCAGTGAACTAGCGGGAGCCTCCTACGAGCAGTACTTC; CDR3 protein: CASSELAGASYEQYF
V gene: TRBV7-8; J gene: TRBJ1-5; D gene: -; clone size: -; CDR3 DNA: TGTGCCAGCAGCTTAGCAACAGGGTATCTCCAGCCCCAGCATTTT; CDR3 protein: CASSLATGYLQPQHF
V gene: TRBV20-1; J gene: TRBJ2-2; D gene: TRBD2; clone size: -; CDR3 DNA: TGCAGTGCTGAGAAGCCCGGGAGGGGGGACACCGGGGAGCCGTTTTTT; CDR3 protein: CSAEKPGRGDTGEPFF
V gene: TRBV19; J gene: TRBJ1-5; D gene: TRBD1; clone size: medium-sized; CDR3 DNA: TGTGCCAGTAGTATAGGGGGACAGGGCTTTCAGCCCCAGCATTTT; CDR3 protein: CASSIGGQGFQPQHF
V gene: TRBV7-2; J gene: TRBJ2-1; D gene: -; clone size: -; CDR3 DNA: TGTGCCAGCAGCTTAGTCGTGGCCCTCTTCTACAATGAGCAGTTCTTC; CDR3 protein: CASSLVVALFYNEQFF
V gene: TRBV20-1; J gene: TRBJ1-1; D gene: -; clone size: medium-sized; CDR3 DNA: TGCAGTGCTAGAATGTGGGGGGAAATGAACACTGAAGCTTTCTTT; CDR3 protein: CSARMWGEMNTEAFF
V gene: TRBV6-1; J gene: TRBJ1-1; D gene: -; clone size: medium-sized; CDR3 DNA: TGTGCCAGCGATAGGGGGGGCATGAACACTGAAGCTTTCTTT; CDR3 protein: CASDRGGMNTEAFF
V gene: TRBV4-2; J gene: TRBJ2-1; D gene: TRBD2; clone size: medium-sized; CDR3 DNA: TGTGCCAGCAGCCAAGACGGAGCGGGAGGGGACAATGAGCAGTTCTTC; CDR3 protein: CASSQDGAGGDNEQFF
V gene: TRBV19; J gene: TRBJ2-3; D gene: -; clone size: medium-sized; CDR3 DNA: TGTGCCAGTAGTAAAAGCGGGAGCACAGATACGCAGTATTTT; CDR3 protein: CASSKSGSTDTQYF
V gene: TRBV7-2; J gene: TRBJ2-5; D gene: -; clone size: -; CDR3 DNA: TGTGCCAGCAGCTTAGCGGGAGGGGGAAGGGCCAAAGAGACCCAGTACTTC; CDR3 protein: CASSLAGGGRAKETQYF
V gene: TRBV9; J gene: TRBJ2-5; D gene: -; clone size: -; CDR3 DNA: TGTGCCAGCAGCGTAACGGGCGGCATCCAAGAGACCCAGTACTTC; CDR3 protein: CASSVTGGIQETQYF
V gene: TRBV5-1; J gene: TRBJ2-5; D gene: -; clone size: medium-sized; CDR3 DNA: TGCGCCAGCAGCTTGGAACGGTACCAAGAGACCCAGTACTTC; CDR3 protein: CASSLERYQETQYF
V gene: TRBV20-1; J gene: TRBJ1-1; D gene: -; clone size: few; CDR3 DNA: TGCAGTGCTAGTACGACGGGTCGGGCTGAAGCTTTCTTT; CDR3 protein: CSASTTGRAEAFF
V gene: TRBV9; J gene: TRBJ1-4; D gene: -; clone size: -; CDR3 DNA: TGTGCCAGCAGCCCCAAGGGGGGGGGGGAAAAACTGTTTTTT; CDR3 protein: CASSPKGGGEKLFF
V gene: TRBV9; J gene: TRBJ2-3; D gene: TRBD2; clone size: -; CDR3 DNA: TGTGCCAGCAGCGTCCGGGGGGTGGGACTAGCAGACTACACAGATACGCAGTATTTT; CDR3 protein: CASSVRGVGLADYTDTQYF
V gene: TRBV30; J gene: TRBJ1-1; D gene: -; clone size: large; CDR3 DNA: TGTGCCTGGAGTAGGGGGGTGAACACTGAAGCTTTCTTT; CDR3 protein: CAWSRGVNTEAFF
V gene: TRBV7-2; J gene: TRBJ2-7; D gene: -; clone size: -; CDR3 DNA: TGTGCCAGCAGAAGCGATTACGAGCAGTACTTC; CDR3 protein: CASRSDYEQYF
V gene: TRBV19; J gene: TRBJ2-1; D gene: -; clone size: few; CDR3 DNA: TGTGCCAGTAGTATAGAGGGTTGGAGCTCCTACAATGAGCAGTTCTTC; CDR3 protein: CASSIEGWSSYNEQFF
V gene: TRBV30; J gene: TRBJ1-2; D gene: -; clone size: few; CDR3 DNA: TGTGCCTGGAAGACCCCTGCCTACACCTTC; CDR3 protein: CAWKTPAYTF
V gene: TRBV20-1; J gene: TRBJ2-1; D gene: TRBD1; clone size: -; CDR3 DNA: TGCAGCGTCCCCGGACAGGGGGGTAGAGATGAGCAGTTCTTC; CDR3 protein: CSVPGQGGRDEQFF
V gene: TRBV10-3; J gene: TRBJ1-1; D gene: TRBD1; clone size: medium-sized; CDR3 DNA: TGTGCCACCATACCTGGACAGGCTATCATGAACACTGAAGCTTTCTTT; CDR3 protein: CATIPGQAIMNTEAFF
V gene: TRBV20-1; J gene: TRBJ2-3; D gene: TRBD2; clone size: -; CDR3 DNA: TGCAGCCCTAGCGGGAGGATGACAGATACGCAGTATTTT; CDR3 protein: CSPSGRMTDTQYF
V gene: TRBV5-1; J gene: TRBJ1-6; D gene: -; clone size: medium-sized; CDR3 DNA: TGCGCCAGCAAGCTCTCCGGGGCCAACTATAATTCACCCCTCCACTTT; CDR3 protein: CASKLSGANYNSPLHF